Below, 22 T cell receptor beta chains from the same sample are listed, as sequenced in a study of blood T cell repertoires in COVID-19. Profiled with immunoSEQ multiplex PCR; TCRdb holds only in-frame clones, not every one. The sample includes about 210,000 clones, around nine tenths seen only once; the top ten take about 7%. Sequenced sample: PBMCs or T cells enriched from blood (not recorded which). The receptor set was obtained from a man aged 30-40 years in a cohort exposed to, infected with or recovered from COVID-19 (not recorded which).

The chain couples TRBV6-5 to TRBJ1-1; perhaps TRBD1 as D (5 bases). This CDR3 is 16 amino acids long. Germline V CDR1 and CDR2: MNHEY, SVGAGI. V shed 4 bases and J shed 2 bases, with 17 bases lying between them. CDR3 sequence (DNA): TGTGCCAGCAGTTCGCTGACAGTTGGCTTTAACACTGAAGCTTTCTTT. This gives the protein CASSSLTVGFNTEAFF.

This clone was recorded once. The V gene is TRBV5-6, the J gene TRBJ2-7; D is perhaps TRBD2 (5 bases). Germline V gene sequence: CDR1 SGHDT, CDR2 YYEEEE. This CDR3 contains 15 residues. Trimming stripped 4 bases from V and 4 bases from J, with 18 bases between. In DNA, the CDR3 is TGTGCCAGCAGCCCGGAGACAATCCCGGGATACGAGCAGTACTTC. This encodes CASSPETIPGYEQYF.

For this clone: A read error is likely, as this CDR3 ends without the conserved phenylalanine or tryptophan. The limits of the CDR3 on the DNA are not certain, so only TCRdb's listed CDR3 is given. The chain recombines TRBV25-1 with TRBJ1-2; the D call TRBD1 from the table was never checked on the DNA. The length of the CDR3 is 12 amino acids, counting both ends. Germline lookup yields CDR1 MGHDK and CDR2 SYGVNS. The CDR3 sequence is CASSPGSGQVFV.

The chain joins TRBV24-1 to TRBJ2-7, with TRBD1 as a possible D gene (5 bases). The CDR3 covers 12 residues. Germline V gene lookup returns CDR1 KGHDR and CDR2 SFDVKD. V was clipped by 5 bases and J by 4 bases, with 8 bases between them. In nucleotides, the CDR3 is TGTGCCACCAGTGTCCAGGGTTACGAGCAGTACTTC. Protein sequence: CATSVQGYEQYF.

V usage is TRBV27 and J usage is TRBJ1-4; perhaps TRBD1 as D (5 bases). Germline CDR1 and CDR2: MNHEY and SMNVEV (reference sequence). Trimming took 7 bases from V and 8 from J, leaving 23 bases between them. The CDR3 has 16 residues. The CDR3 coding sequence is TGTGCCAGCACCCGGGGAGGGGCAACCCGGGGGGAAAAACTGTTTTTT. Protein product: CASTRGGATRGEKLFF.

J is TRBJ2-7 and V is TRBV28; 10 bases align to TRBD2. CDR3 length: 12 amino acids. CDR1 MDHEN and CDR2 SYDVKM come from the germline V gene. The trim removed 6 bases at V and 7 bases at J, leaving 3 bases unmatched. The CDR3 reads CASRTTSGEQYF. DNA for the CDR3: TGTGCCAGCAGGACGACTAGCGGGGAGCAGTACTTC.

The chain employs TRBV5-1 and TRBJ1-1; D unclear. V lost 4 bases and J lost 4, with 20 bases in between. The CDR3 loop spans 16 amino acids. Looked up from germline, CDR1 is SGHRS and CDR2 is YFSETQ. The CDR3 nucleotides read TGCGCCAGCAGCCCCTCGGGGTTAGGAGCATCCACTGAAGCTTTCTTT. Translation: CASSPSGLGASTEAFF.

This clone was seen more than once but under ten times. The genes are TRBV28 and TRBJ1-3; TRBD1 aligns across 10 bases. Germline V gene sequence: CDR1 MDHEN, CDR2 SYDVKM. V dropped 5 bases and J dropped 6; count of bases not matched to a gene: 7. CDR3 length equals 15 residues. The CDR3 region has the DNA TGTGCCAGCAGTCTCTCCGGGACAGGGGCAAACACCATATATTTT. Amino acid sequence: CASSLSGTGANTIYF.

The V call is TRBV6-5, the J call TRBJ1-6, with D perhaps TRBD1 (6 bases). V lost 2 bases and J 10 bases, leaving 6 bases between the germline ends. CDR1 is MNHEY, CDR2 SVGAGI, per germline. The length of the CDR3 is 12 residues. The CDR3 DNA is TGTGCCAGCAGTTACAGGGGGTCACCCCTCCACTTT. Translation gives CASSYRGSPLHF.

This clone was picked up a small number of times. DNA of the CDR3: TGCAGTGCTAGTGCGGGGACAGGGGGGAATCAGCCCCAGCATTTT. Translating it yields CSASAGTGGNQPQHF. The rearrangement joins TRBV20-1 to TRBJ1-5, with TRBD1 matching 11 bases. The CDR3 runs 15 residues. CDR1 is DFQATT and CDR2 is SNEGSKA in the germline V gene (reference sequence). Trimming took 3 bases from V and 4 from J; bases not matched to a gene: 5.

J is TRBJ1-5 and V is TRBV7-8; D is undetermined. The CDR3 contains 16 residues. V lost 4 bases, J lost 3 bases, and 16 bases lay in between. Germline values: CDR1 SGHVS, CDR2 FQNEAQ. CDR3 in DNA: TGTGCCAGCAGCTCCTACGAGGTCCAAGTCAATCAGCCCCAGCATTTT. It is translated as CASSSYEVQVNQPQHF.

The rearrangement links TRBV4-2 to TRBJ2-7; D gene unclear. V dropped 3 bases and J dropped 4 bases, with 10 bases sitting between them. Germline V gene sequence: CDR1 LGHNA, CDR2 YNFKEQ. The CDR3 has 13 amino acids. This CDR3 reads CASSQAEEYEQYF. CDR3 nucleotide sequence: TGTGCCAGCAGCCAGGCCGAGGAATACGAGCAGTACTTC.

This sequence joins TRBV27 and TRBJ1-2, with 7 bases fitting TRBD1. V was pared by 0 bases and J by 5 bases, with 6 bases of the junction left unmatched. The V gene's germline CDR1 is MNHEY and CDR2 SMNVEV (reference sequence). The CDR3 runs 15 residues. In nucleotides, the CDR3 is TGTGCCAGCAGTTTATCCGGGGACAGCAAATATGGCTACACCTTC. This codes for CASSLSGDSKYGYTF.

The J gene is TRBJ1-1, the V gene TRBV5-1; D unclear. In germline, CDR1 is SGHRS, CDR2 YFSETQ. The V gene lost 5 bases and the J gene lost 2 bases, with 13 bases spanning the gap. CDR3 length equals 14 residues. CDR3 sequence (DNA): TGCGCCAGCAGTTACGGGGAAATCAACACTGAAGCTTTCTTT. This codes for CASSYGEINTEAFF.

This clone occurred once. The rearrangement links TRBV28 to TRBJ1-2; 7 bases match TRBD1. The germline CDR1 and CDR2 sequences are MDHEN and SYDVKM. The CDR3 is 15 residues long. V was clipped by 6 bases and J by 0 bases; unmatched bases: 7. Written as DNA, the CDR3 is TGTGCCAGCAGCTCGGACAGGAGAGCTAACTATGGCTACACCTTC. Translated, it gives CASSSDRRANYGYTF.

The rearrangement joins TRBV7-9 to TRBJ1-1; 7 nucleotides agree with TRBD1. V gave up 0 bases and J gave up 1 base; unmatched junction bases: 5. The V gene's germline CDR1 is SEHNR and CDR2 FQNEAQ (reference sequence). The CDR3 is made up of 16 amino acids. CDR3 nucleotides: TGTGCCAGCAGCTTAGCTTACAGGGGACAGAACACTGAAGCTTTCTTT. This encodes CASSLAYRGQNTEAFF.

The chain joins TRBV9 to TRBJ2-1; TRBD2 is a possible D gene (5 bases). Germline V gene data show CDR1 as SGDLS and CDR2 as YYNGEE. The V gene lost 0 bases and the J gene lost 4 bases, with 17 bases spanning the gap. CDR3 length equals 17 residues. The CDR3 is CASSVDGPRGLYNEQFF. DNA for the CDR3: TGTGCCAGCAGCGTAGATGGCCCCCGAGGGCTATACAATGAGCAGTTCTTC.

CDR3 in DNA: TGTGCCAGCAGTGGGAACAGGGCAGGCAATCAGCCCCAGCATTTT. Translation gives CASSGNRAGNQPQHF. The V gene is TRBV2, the J gene TRBJ1-5; D possibly corresponds to TRBD1 (6 bases). The ends were cut back, 4 bases at V and 2 bases at J, with 12 bases in the middle. The V gene's germline CDR1 is SNHLY and CDR2 FYNNEI. The CDR3 runs to 15 residues. Using reference TRBV2 and TRBJ1-5 for the parts outside the CDR3, the full variable domain is EPEVTQTPSHQVTQMGQEVILRCVPISNHLYFYWYRQILGQKVEFLVSFYNNEISEKSEIFDDQFSVERPDGSNFTLKIRSTKLEDSAMYFCASSGNRAGNQPQHFGDGTRLSIL.

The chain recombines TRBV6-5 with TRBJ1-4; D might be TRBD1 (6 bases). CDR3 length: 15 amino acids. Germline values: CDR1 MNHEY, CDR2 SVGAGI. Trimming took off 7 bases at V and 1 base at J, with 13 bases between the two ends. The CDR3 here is CASKAPDRTNEKLFF. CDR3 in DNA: TGTGCCAGCAAGGCTCCGGACAGAACTAATGAAAAACTGTTTTTT.

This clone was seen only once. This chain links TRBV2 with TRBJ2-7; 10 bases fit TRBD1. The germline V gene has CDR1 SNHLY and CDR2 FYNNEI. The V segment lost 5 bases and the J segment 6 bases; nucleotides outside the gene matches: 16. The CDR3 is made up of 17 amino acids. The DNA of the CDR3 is TGTGCCAGCAGTAGGGACAGGGGCTCCTCCTACTCGAGCGAGCAGTACTTC. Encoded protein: CASSRDRGSSYSSEQYF.

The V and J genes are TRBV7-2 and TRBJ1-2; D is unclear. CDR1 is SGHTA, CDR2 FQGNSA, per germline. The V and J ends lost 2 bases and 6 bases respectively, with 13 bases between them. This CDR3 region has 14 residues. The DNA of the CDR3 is TGTGCCAGCAGCTTAAGAACGGTTCCAAATGGCTACACCTTC. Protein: CASSLRTVPNGYTF. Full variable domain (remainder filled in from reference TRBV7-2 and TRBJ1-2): GAGVSQSPSNKVTEKGKDVELRCDPISGHTALYWYRQSLGQGLEFLIYFQGNSAPDKSGLPSDRFSAERTGGSVSTLTIQRTQQEDSAVYLCASSLRTVPNGYTFGSGTRLTVV.

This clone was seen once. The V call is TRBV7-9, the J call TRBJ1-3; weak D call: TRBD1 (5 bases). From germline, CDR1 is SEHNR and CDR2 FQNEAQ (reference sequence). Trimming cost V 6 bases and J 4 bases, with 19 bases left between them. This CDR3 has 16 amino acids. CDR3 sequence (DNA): TGTGCCAGCAGTCCATCCCCGGGTACAGGAGGAAACACCATATATTTT. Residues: CASSPSPGTGGNTIYF.